The 17 T cell receptor beta chains in this list originate from one sample, sequenced in a study of blood T cell repertoires in COVID-19. Clones were sequenced by immunoSEQ multiplex PCR, and TCRdb holds only the in-frame ones, with some missing. Of 90,000 to 120,000 clones detected, around four fifths appear once; the ten largest clones hold approximately 4.3%. The specimen sequenced was peripheral blood. The source of these receptors is a man between 70 and 80 years old with acute or convalescent COVID-19.

The J gene is TRBJ1-5, the V gene TRBV6-1, with unresolved D. This CDR3 comprises 14 residues. Trimming left V 2 bases short and J 4 bases short, with 9 bases between. Germline CDR1 is MNHNS and CDR2 is SASEGT. The chain's CDR3 is CASSETWTNQPQHF. The CDR3 DNA is TGTGCCAGCAGTGAAACGTGGACTAATCAGCCCCAGCATTTT.

The chain uses TRBV12-3 or TRBV12-4 and TRBJ1-5; 7 bases map to TRBD1. The CDR3 is 13 residues long. The trim removed 2 bases at V and 6 bases at J, leaving 1 base unmatched. The CDR3 region is CASSLSGGQPQHF. The CDR3 DNA reads TGTGCCAGCAGTTTATCAGGGGGTCAGCCCCAGCATTTT.

This clone was recorded only once. The rearrangement links TRBV10-1 to TRBJ1-5; D is undetermined. This CDR3 comprises 12 residues. Deletions cut 3 bases from V and 5 bases from J, with 5 bases between. Per germline, CDR1 WNHNN and CDR2 SYGVQD (reference sequence). This CDR3 is CASSDSDQPQHF. CDR3 DNA sequence: TGCGCCAGCAGTGACAGTGATCAGCCCCAGCATTTT.

This clone was observed a handful of times. This chain uses TRBV10-3 with TRBJ1-1; D gene unclear. The V and J ends lost 8 bases and 0 bases respectively, with 10 bases between them. This CDR3 is 13 amino acids long. Germline CDR1 ENHRY, CDR2 SYGVKD. The CDR3 DNA follows: TGTGCCATCGGAGGGAACTTGAACACTGAAGCTTTCTTT. Translation: CAIGGNLNTEAFF.

The rearrangement links TRBV27 to TRBJ1-5; 9 bases match TRBD1. CDR3 length: 14 residues. With 6 bases clipped from V and 9 bases from J, the junction kept 9 bases outside the gene matches. In germline, CDR1 is MNHEY, CDR2 SMNVEV (reference sequence). The CDR3 bases are TGTGCCAGCAGAACCCGGACAGGGGCAGGGCCCCAGCATTTT. Encoded protein: CASRTRTGAGPQHF.

DNA of the CDR3: TGTGCCAGTAGTGTGGGACAGGGCTATAGCAATCAGCCCCAGCATTTT. It translates to CASSVGQGYSNQPQHF. V and J are TRBV19 and TRBJ1-5; 9 nucleotides line up with TRBD1. There are 16 residues in the CDR3. Losses at the gene ends were 5 bases for V and 0 bases for J; bases not matched to a gene: 5. Germline loops: CDR1 LNHDA, CDR2 SQIVND (reference sequence).

V is TRBV6-5 and J is TRBJ2-1, with 10 nucleotides matching TRBD2. Per germline, CDR1 MNHEY and CDR2 SVGAGI. After removal of 1 base from V and 7 bases from J, the junction contained 4 bases not matched to a gene. CDR3 length equals 15 residues. This chain's CDR3 is CASSYFLAGENEQFF. The CDR3 coding sequence is TGTGCCAGCAGTTACTTTCTAGCGGGGGAGAATGAGCAGTTCTTC.

The J gene is TRBJ1-1, the V gene TRBV6-2 or TRBV6-3; 7 nucleotides line up with TRBD1. The CDR3 runs 14 residues. Germline trimming cut 6 bases from V and 8 bases from J; bases unmatched to any gene: 12. The germline gives CDR1 MNHEY, CDR2 SVGEGT. CDR3 residues: CASSDRETLGEAFF. The CDR3 region has the DNA TGTGCCAGCAGCGACAGGGAAACTTTAGGCGAAGCTTTCTTT.

The gene calls are TRBV6-5 and TRBJ1-1; no firm D call. Germline V gene data show CDR1 as MNHEY and CDR2 as SVGAGI. The CDR3 spans 13 residues. V was pared by 6 bases and J by 2 bases, with 10 bases between. The CDR3 is CASSTTKNTEAFF. CDR3 coding DNA: TGTGCCAGCAGCACTACAAAAAACACTGAAGCTTTCTTT.

The V call is TRBV5-1, the J call TRBJ2-2; D might be TRBD1 (5 bases). Looked up from germline, CDR1 is SGHRS and CDR2 is YFSETQ. Trimming took 4 bases from V and 4 from J, leaving 14 bases between them. The CDR3 has 15 residues. The CDR3 spells CASSARVLGTGELFF. In nucleotides, the CDR3 is TGCGCCAGCAGCGCCAGGGTCCTAGGCACCGGGGAGCTGTTTTTT.

The J gene is TRBJ2-3, the V gene TRBV19; 7 positions agree with TRBD1. After removal of 7 bases from V and 5 bases from J, the junction contained 12 bases not matched to a gene. Germline CDR1 reads LNHDA; CDR2 reads SQIVND (reference sequence). The CDR3 runs to 15 residues. Written as DNA, the CDR3 is TGTGCCAGTACACCCGGTAGGGGGCAGGGAGATACGCAGTATTTT. Translation gives CASTPGRGQGDTQYF.

J is TRBJ2-1 and V is TRBV5-5; possibly TRBD2 for D (5 bases). Germline CDR1 is SGHKS and CDR2 is YYEKEE (reference sequence). The V end lost 9 bases, the J end lost 8 bases, and 12 bases lay between the germline ends. The CDR3 loop spans 11 amino acids. CDR3 DNA: TGTGCCACCGGGGAGTTACATGAGCAGTTCTTC. It specifies CATGELHEQFF. The full variable domain, rest sourced from reference TRBV5-5 and TRBJ2-1, is DAGVTQSPTHLIKTRGQQVTLRCSPISGHKSVSWYQQVLGQGPQFIFQYYEKEERGRGNFPDRFSARQFPNYSSELNVNALLLGDSALYLCATGELHEQFFGPGTRLTVL.

This clone was counted a single time. J is TRBJ1-1 and V is TRBV5-1, with unresolved D. V was pared by 2 bases and J by 2 bases, with 13 bases between. The germline V gene encodes CDR1 SGHRS and CDR2 YFSETQ. The CDR3 is 15 residues long. As DNA, the CDR3 is TGCGCCAGCAGCTTTAGCGTCCCGAGTAACACTGAAGCTTTCTTT. Translated, it gives CASSFSVPSNTEAFF.

This clone was found a few times. Other DNA sequences in the sample encode the same CDR3. The CDR3 protein is CASSLAGRETQYF. In DNA, the CDR3 is TGTGCCAGCAGCTTGGCTGGGAGAGAGACCCAGTACTTC. The V call is TRBV5-5, the J call TRBJ2-5, with D perhaps matching TRBD2 (5 bases). Trimming cost V 0 bases and J 4 bases, with 7 bases left between them. The CDR3 has 13 residues. Germline V gene lookup returns CDR1 SGHKS and CDR2 YYEKEE (reference sequence). The whole variable domain, remainder taken from reference TRBV5-5 and TRBJ2-5, is DAGVTQSPTHLIKTRGQQVTLRCSPISGHKSVSWYQQVLGQGPQFIFQYYEKEERGRGNFPDRFSARQFPNYSSELNVNALLLGDSALYLCASSLAGRETQYFGPGTRLLVL.

V usage is TRBV12-3 or TRBV12-4 and J usage is TRBJ2-3; D unresolved. The CDR3 is 12 amino acids. Between the trimmed V and J ends, which lost 5 bases and 2 bases, there was a span of 5 bases. The CDR3 nucleotides are TGTGCCAGCAGTACAGCCACAGATACGCAGTATTTT. It is translated as CASSTATDTQYF.

J is TRBJ1-2 and V is TRBV12-5; 8 bases agree with TRBD1. CDR3 length equals 15 residues. V lost 1 base to trimming and J lost 4 bases; unmatched junction nucleotides: 5. The germline V gene encodes CDR1 LGHNT and CDR2 FRNRAP. CDR3 DNA sequence: TGTGCTAGTGGTTTGGGACCTACAGGGGGCTATGGCTACACCTTC. This codes for CASGLGPTGGYGYTF. Variable domain in full (rest from reference TRBV12-5 and TRBJ1-2): DARVTQTPRHKVTEMGQEVTMRCQPILGHNTVFWYRQTMMQGLELLAYFRNRAPLDDSGMPKDRFSAEMPDATLATLKIQPSEPRDSAVYFCASGLGPTGGYGYTFGSGTRLTVV.

V usage is TRBV14 and J usage is TRBJ1-2; TRBD1 matches 7 bases. Germline values: CDR1 SGHDN, CDR2 FVKESK. The CDR3 spans 14 residues. The junction had 5 bases not matched to a gene; V was cut back by 2 bases and J by 5 bases. The CDR3 nucleotides are TGTGCCAGCAGCCAAAAGGGGGCCTTGTATGGCTACACCTTC. Protein sequence: CASSQKGALYGYTF.